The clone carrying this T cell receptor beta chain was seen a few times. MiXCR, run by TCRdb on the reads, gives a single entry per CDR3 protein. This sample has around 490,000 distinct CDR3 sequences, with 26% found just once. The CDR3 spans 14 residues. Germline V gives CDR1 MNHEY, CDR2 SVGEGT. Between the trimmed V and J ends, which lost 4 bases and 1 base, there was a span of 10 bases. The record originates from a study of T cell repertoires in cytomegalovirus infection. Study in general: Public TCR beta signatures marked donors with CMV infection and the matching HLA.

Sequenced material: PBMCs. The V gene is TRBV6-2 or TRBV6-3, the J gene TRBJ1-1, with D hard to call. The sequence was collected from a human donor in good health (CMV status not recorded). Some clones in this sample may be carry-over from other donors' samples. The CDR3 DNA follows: TGTGCCAGCAGTTTCGACATCCAGAACACTGAAGCTTTCTTT. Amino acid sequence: CASSFDIQNTEAFF.